This is a list of T cell receptor beta chains from one sample in a study of OX40 agonist ivuxolimab in advanced cancers. TCRdb keeps only in-frame clones here, not all; method: immunoSEQ multiplex PCR. The sample has some 86,000 clones; 85% to 90% are singletons. The input for sequencing was CD4+ or CD8+ T cells sorted from blood, taken in a trial of the OX40 agonist ivuxolimab. These receptors were obtained from an adult with an advanced solid tumor such as melanoma, head and neck, liver or kidney cancer. Both conserved end residues are trimmed from each CDR3.

V,J,CDR3
TRBV18,TRBJ1-1,ASSPLSNRGQEAF
TRBV15,TRBJ1-1,ATSPGQLNTEAF
TRBV7-2,TRBJ1-1,ASSFGRGQEAF
TRBV27,TRBJ2-7,ASSLAGHFYEQY
TRBV2,TRBJ1-1,ASSQRGGAGTIEAF
TRBV10-3,TRBJ2-3,AVAWADTQY
TRBV7-6,TRBJ1-4,ASSQNGGRTNEKLF
TRBV21-1,TRBJ1-5,ASSKVRRTRLDQPQH
TRBV6-1,TRBJ1-1,ASSPEWSGTEAF
TRBV11-2,TRBJ2-3,ASRIRQSTDTQY
TRBV19,TRBJ2-1,ASTPTGSSYNEQF
TRBV7-6,TRBJ2-3,ASSLDSSTDTQY
TRBV7-2,TRBJ2-7,ASSRPDRVGGEQY
TRBV7-2,TRBJ2-3,ASSFRLADTQY
TRBV9,TRBJ2-5,ASSGLAGGPEETQY
TRBV4-2,TRBJ2-7,ASSQGPGTYEQY
TRBV6-4,TRBJ1-6,ASRAGTEGSPLH
TRBV7-8,TRBJ2-2,ASSHSGGVPPGELF
TRBV4-3,TRBJ2-1,ASSLFRTSHEQF
TRBV5-4,TRBJ1-1,ASSLGALEAF
TRBV18,TRBJ2-6,ASSKGLTHSGANVLT
TRBV7-9,TRBJ2-7,ASSLGGTVYEQY
TRBV19,TRBJ2-1,ASSIGTSGRGEQF
TRBV6-5,TRBJ1-2,ASSNGQGGYT
TRBV2,TRBJ2-6,AGSETGHGANVLT
TRBV6-5,TRBJ2-5,ASSYKQGGETQY
TRBV27,TRBJ2-1,ASSFLGGGQGSYNEQF
TRBV2,TRBJ2-1,ASSSSGSYNEQF
TRBV5-6,TRBJ1-2,ASSPTGGLDGYT
TRBV6-5,TRBJ1-2,ASSYSRGWYGYT
TRBV19,TRBJ1-2,ASSAPPQIYYGYT
TRBV29-1,TRBJ1-2,SVGTGIYGYT
TRBV10-3,TRBJ2-3,AISPPLADTQY
TRBV9,TRBJ2-1,ASSMAGGRNNEQF
TRBV6-6,TRBJ2-3,ASSYPGNSRGDTQY
TRBV5-4,TRBJ2-4,ASSLRRGAT
TRBV7-7,TRBJ2-2,ASSLAAAATGELF
TRBV7-7,TRBJ1-4,ASSQPPCEKLF
TRBV19,TRBJ2-2,ASVPGSNTGELF
TRBV9,TRBJ2-7,ASSPQPGLASYEQY
TRBV2,TRBJ2-5,ASSVQGGESFRETQY
TRBV21-1,TRBJ1-2,ASSQDSYGYT
TRBV6-1,TRBJ2-1,ASGEARFNEQF
TRBV27,TRBJ2-1,ASSPRQSTGNEQF
TRBV18,TRBJ1-4,ASSRGGEDEKLF
TRBV7-2,TRBJ1-2,ASTMTGAAYYGYT
TRBV30,TRBJ1-4,ASFGTGNEKLF
TRBV13,TRBJ1-2,ASSLTGVYGYT
TRBV30,TRBJ2-7,AWSVLYEQY
TRBV10-2,TRBJ2-7,ALSMGIWGYEQY
TRBV5-1,TRBJ1-1,ASNNSPIKTGVNTEAF
TRBV6-1,TRBJ1-1,ASSEDPNTEAF